Listed below are T cell receptor beta chains from one sample, sequenced in a study of blood T cell repertoires in COVID-19. Clones were read by immunoSEQ multiplex PCR, and TCRdb kept only the in-frame ones, dropping some. Among approximately 290,000 clones listed, about nine tenths were seen once. Sequencing used peripheral blood. These TCRs come from a woman aged 55-69 years with acute or convalescent COVID-19. Each CDR3 is given with its conserved first and last residue. A D gene is named only where the DNA matches it firmly. A clone size is listed for some rows: how often the clone was seen (once, few, many), or a class if it is expanded.

>TRBJ1-4|TRBV5-6|NA|few
TGTGCCAGCAGCTTGGTCCAGTCTAATGAAAAACTGTTTTTT
CASSLVQSNEKLFF
>TRBJ1-4|TRBV6-5|NA|NA
TGTGCCAGCAGTTACGACCGGGAGGAAAAACTGTTTTTT
CASSYDREEKLFF
>TRBJ2-3|TRBV6-1|TRBD2|NA
TGTGCCAGCAGTCGGACTAGCGGGATAGATACGCAGTATTTT
CASSRTSGIDTQYF
>TRBJ2-1|TRBV28|NA|NA
TGTGCCAGCCCAGCGGCCGGGGGCAATGAGCAGTTCTTC
CASPAAGGNEQFF
>TRBJ2-3|TRBV7-6|TRBD2|NA
TGTGCCAGCAGCTGGGTTAGCGGGAGCACAGATACGCAGTATTTT
CASSWVSGSTDTQYF
>TRBJ1-2|TRBV5-1|NA|NA
TGCGCCAGCAGCTATGAGGGAACCGGGACATACCGGGGCTACACCTTC
CASSYEGTGTYRGYTF
>TRBJ1-1|TRBV6-5|TRBD1|once
TGTGCCAGCAGTTACCGGGACAGGTCCACTGAAGCTTTCTTT
CASSYRDRSTEAFF
>TRBJ2-1|TRBV5-1|NA|NA
TGCGCCAGCAGCCAACAGGGAAACATATACAATGAGCAGTTCTTC
CASSQQGNIYNEQFF
>TRBJ2-1|TRBV9|TRBD2|NA
TGTGCCAGCAGCGCAACTAGCGCCACATACAATGAGCAGTTCTTC
CASSATSATYNEQFF
>TRBJ2-1|TRBV5-6|NA|NA
TGTGCCAGCAGCCCCGACACCGGCCTGAATGAGCAGTTCTTC
CASSPDTGLNEQFF
>TRBJ1-2|TRBV12-3/TRBV12-4|TRBD1|NA
TGTGCCAGCAGTCCGGACAGGGCCTACACCTTC
CASSPDRAYTF
>TRBJ2-3|TRBV6-2/TRBV6-3|TRBD2|NA
TGTGCCAGCAGTCGGGGGGGCCTCGGCACAGATACGCAGTATTTT
CASSRGGLGTDTQYF
>TRBJ2-3|TRBV5-1|NA|NA
TGCGCCAGCAGCCCCGAGGGTGGGGGCAAAGATACGCAGTATTTT
CASSPEGGGKDTQYF
>TRBJ2-2|TRBV11-1|TRBD1|NA
TGTGCCAGCAGCACCGGGACAGGGGGCTCCACCGGGGAGCTGTTTTTT
CASSTGTGGSTGELFF
>TRBJ2-7|TRBV6-2/TRBV6-3|TRBD1|NA
TGTGCCAGCAGTTACGCGCAGGGGGCGACCCTCGAGCAGTACTTC
CASSYAQGATLEQYF
>TRBJ1-2|TRBV4-2|NA|NA
TGTGCCAGCAGCCAAGATCCCAGACAGCGCAATGGCTACACCTTC
CASSQDPRQRNGYTF
>TRBJ2-4|TRBV5-5|TRBD1|NA
TGTGCCAGCAGCCCTTGGGACAGCGCTCTAGCCAAAAACATTCAGTACTTC
CASSPWDSALAKNIQYF
>TRBJ2-5|TRBV9|TRBD1|NA
TGTGCCAGCAGCGTAGAGGGCGTAGGGGGCCGAACCCAGTACTTC
CASSVEGVGGRTQYF
>TRBJ1-1|TRBV2|TRBD1|many
TGTGCCAGCAGCCCCGGGACAGTAAACACTGAAGCTTTCTTT
CASSPGTVNTEAFF
>TRBJ1-1|TRBV7-2|TRBD1|NA
TGTGCCAGCAGCACCACAGGGGTGGGCGCTGAAGCTTTCTTT
CASSTTGVGAEAFF
>TRBJ2-5|TRBV7-2|TRBD2|NA
TGTGCCAGCAGCTTAGAGGGTAGCGGGAGTATGGAGACCCAGTACTTC
CASSLEGSGSMETQYF
>TRBJ1-3|TRBV7-3|NA|NA
TGTGCCAGCAGCTCAGGAGGGTCGGGAAACACCATATATTTT
CASSSGGSGNTIYF
>TRBJ2-2|TRBV9|TRBD1|NA
TGTGCCAGCAGCGCCGGACAGGGTTACACCGGGGAGCTGTTTTTT
CASSAGQGYTGELFF
>TRBJ2-7|TRBV27|TRBD2|NA
TGTGCCAGCAGTTACACCGGGACTAGCGCCTACGAGCAGTACTTC
CASSYTGTSAYEQYF
>TRBJ2-3|TRBV30|NA|NA
TGTGCCTGGAGTACGGGGTTATCCAACCTCGTCTCAGATACGCAGTATTTT
CAWSTGLSNLVSDTQYF
>TRBJ1-4|TRBV27|TRBD1|few
TGTGCCAGCACCGGGACAGGGGAAAAACTGTTTTTT
CASTGTGEKLFF
>TRBJ1-5|TRBV6-5|TRBD1|few
TGTGCCAGCAGGCCCGACAGGGGTCGGAAGCCCCAGCATTTT
CASRPDRGRKPQHF
>TRBJ2-7|TRBV2|TRBD1|NA
TGTGCCAGCAGAGCCGGGACAGGGAACGAGCAGTACTTC
CASRAGTGNEQYF
>TRBJ2-1|TRBV28|TRBD1|NA
TGTGCCAGCAGGGGACAGGGCCCCTACAATGAGCAGTTCTTC
CASRGQGPYNEQFF
>TRBJ1-1|TRBV6-2/TRBV6-3|NA|NA
TGTGCCAGCAGCCCCGTTAGGCTAGGAGGCACTGAAGCTTTCTTT
CASSPVRLGGTEAFF
>TRBJ2-1|TRBV9|NA|NA
TGTGCCAGCAGCGTAGGCCCCACGAGTGACAATGAGCAGTTCTTC
CASSVGPTSDNEQFF
>TRBJ2-7|TRBV27|TRBD2|once
TGTGCCAGCAGTTCGTCTAGCGGGAATCACTACGAGCAGTACTTC
CASSSSSGNHYEQYF
>TRBJ1-5|TRBV6-2/TRBV6-3|NA|NA
TGTGCCAGCAGCCGAGCCGGCATCGGGGATAGCAATCAGCCCCAGCATTTT
CASSRAGIGDSNQPQHF
>TRBJ1-2|TRBV7-8|NA|NA
TGTGCCAGCAGCCCAGGGACTATCGGCTACACCTTC
CASSPGTIGYTF
>TRBJ2-5|TRBV3-1/TRBV3-2|NA|NA
TGTGCCAGCAGACCTAGTGGGGGGTCGGAGACCCAGTACTTC
CASRPSGGSETQYF
>TRBJ2-7|TRBV9|NA|once
TGTGCCAGCAGCGTAGAGGTCGACTTGGTGGACGAGCAGTACTTC
CASSVEVDLVDEQYF
>TRBJ2-1|TRBV24-1|TRBD1|NA
TGTGCCACCAGTGATACGCAGAGAGACAGGGGGCTGTTCTTC
CATSDTQRDRGLFF
>TRBJ2-5|TRBV15|TRBD1|NA
TGTGCCACCAGCGGCCCTCCGGGACAGCAAGAGACCCAGTACTTC
CATSGPPGQQETQYF
>TRBJ2-5|TRBV6-6|NA|NA
TGTGCCAGCAGTTCCCAGGAGACCCAGTACTTC
CASSSQETQYF
>TRBJ2-2|TRBV7-9|TRBD2|NA
TGTGCCAGCAGCTCATTACCCCAGCGGGATAACACCGGGGAGCTGTTTTTT
CASSSLPQRDNTGELFF
>TRBJ1-5|TRBV27|NA|NA
TGTGCCAGCAGCGAAACAGGGTTCCTTTCGCCCCAGCATTTT
CASSETGFLSPQHF
>TRBJ1-1|TRBV5-1|TRBD1|NA
TGCGCCAGCAGTACCGGGACAGCGAACACTGAAGCTTTCTTT
CASSTGTANTEAFF
>TRBJ1-6|TRBV27|NA|NA
TGTGCCAGCAGACTTACGTCGCAGGGTAATTCACCCCTCCACTTT
CASRLTSQGNSPLHF
>TRBJ1-5|TRBV7-8|NA|few
TGTGCCAGCAGCTTAGCGGAACAGGGAGGGGATCAGCCCCAGCATTTT
CASSLAEQGGDQPQHF
>TRBJ1-2|TRBV27|NA|NA
TGTGCCAGCAGTTTTGGCCAGGGCTATGGCTACACCTTC
CASSFGQGYGYTF
>TRBJ1-2|TRBV14|NA|NA
TGTGCCAGCAGCCAAGATGGGCAGTGGGATGGCTACACCTTC
CASSQDGQWDGYTF
>TRBJ2-2|TRBV7-3|TRBD1|once
TGTGCCAGCAGCCACAGGGGGGAAGGACCTCCGGGGGAGCTGTTTTTT
CASSHRGEGPPGELFF
>TRBJ2-2|TRBV30|NA|NA
TGTGCCTGTTCGAGGGTCGTCGCGAACACCGGGGAGCTGTTTTTT
CACSRVVANTGELFF
>TRBJ2-3|TRBV27|NA|NA
TGTGCCAGCAGTTTTCTAGCGAAGTCAGATACGCAGTATTTT
CASSFLAKSDTQYF
>TRBJ2-5|TRBV11-2|TRBD1|NA
TGTGCCAGCAGCCCGGGACAGTTCCAAGAGACCCAGTACTTC
CASSPGQFQETQYF
>TRBJ1-1|TRBV19|TRBD1|NA
TGTGCCAGTATGGACAGGGGGCGCCGGACTGAAGCTTTCTTT
CASMDRGRRTEAFF
>TRBJ2-5|TRBV7-2|TRBD2|NA
TGTGCCAGCAGCCCCTCCGGGGGGTCGGAGACCCAGTACTTC
CASSPSGGSETQYF
>TRBJ2-7|TRBV6-1|NA|once
TGTGCCAGCAGTGAAAATGCGGGACTCGTCGACGAGCAGTACTTC
CASSENAGLVDEQYF